A single sample is the source of the 4 T cell receptor beta chains below, sequenced in a study of blood T cell repertoires in COVID-19. TCRdb's table, derived via immunoSEQ multiplex PCR, lists solely in-frame clones and lacks some. The sample lists 280,000 or so clones; 70% to 90% were seen once. The specimen sequenced was peripheral blood. The source of these receptors is a young man with active or convalescent COVID-19.

This clone is a singleton in its sample. The J gene is TRBJ1-5, the V gene TRBV6-5, with 9 bases fitting TRBD1. The germline gives CDR1 MNHEY, CDR2 SVGAGI. This CDR3 region has 15 residues. The junction had 6 bases not matched to a gene; V was cut back by 6 bases and J by 3 bases. The CDR3 sequence: CASRTTGGVNQPQHF. CDR3 in DNA: TGTGCCAGCAGAACGACAGGGGGTGTCAATCAGCCCCAGCATTTT.

The chain is built from TRBV27 and TRBJ1-5, with D unresolved. The germline CDR1 and CDR2 sequences are MNHEY and SMNVEV (reference sequence). This CDR3 has 14 amino acids. V dropped 8 bases and J dropped 1 base, with 12 bases sitting between them. The CDR3 reads CASARGQSNQPQHF. For the CDR3, the DNA is TGTGCCAGCGCCCGGGGTCAAAGCAATCAGCCCCAGCATTTT.

This sequence joins TRBV5-8 and TRBJ1-2; possible D gene TRBD1, 6 bases. This CDR3 is built from 17 residues. Germline V lookup: CDR1 SGHTS, CDR2 YDEGEE. Trimming left V 4 bases short and J 3 bases short, with 22 bases between. The CDR3 DNA follows: TGTGCCAGCAGCCTCAGGGGCACAGGCAGCCACCACTATGGCTACACCTTC. Translated, it gives CASSLRGTGSHHYGYTF.

The chain employs TRBV10-2 and TRBJ2-4; a possible D gene is TRBD2 (5 bases). V was clipped by 4 bases and J by 0 bases, with 19 bases between them. The CDR3 consists of 18 residues. CDR1 is WSHSY, CDR2 SAAADI, per germline. DNA of the CDR3: TGCGCCAGCAGTGCGGAGAGGGTGGGGTTATTAGCCAAAAACATTCAGTACTTC. Its protein is CASSAERVGLLAKNIQYF.